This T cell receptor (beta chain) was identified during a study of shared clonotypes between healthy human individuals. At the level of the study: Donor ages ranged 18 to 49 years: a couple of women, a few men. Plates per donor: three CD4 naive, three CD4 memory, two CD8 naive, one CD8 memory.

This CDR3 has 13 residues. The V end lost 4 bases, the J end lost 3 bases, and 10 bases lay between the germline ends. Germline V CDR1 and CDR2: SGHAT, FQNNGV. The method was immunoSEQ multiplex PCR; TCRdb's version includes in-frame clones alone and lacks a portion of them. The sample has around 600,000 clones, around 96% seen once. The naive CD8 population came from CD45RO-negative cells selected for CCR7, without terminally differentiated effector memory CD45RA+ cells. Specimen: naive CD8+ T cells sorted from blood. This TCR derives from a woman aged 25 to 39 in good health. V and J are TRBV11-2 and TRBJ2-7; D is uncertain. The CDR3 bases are TGTGCCAGCAGCTCCGGGCCAGTCTACGAGCAGTACTTC. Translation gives CASSSGPVYEQYF. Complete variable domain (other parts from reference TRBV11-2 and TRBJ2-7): EAGVAQSPRYKIIEKRQSVAFWCNPISGHATLYWYQQILGQGPKLLIQFQNNGVVDDSQLPKDRFSAERLKGVDSTLKIQPAKLEDSAVYLCASSSGPVYEQYFGPGTRLTVT.